The 2 T cell receptor beta chains given below trace back to one sample, sequenced in a study of cytomegalovirus exposure and HLA in healthy donors. This PCR relied on a set of 60 Vbeta primers and 13 Jbeta primers. TCRdb keeps only in-frame clones here, not all; method: immunoSEQ multiplex PCR. This sample yields about 93,000 clones, of which about 81% are seen a single time; 2.5% to 4% belongs to the top ten. Sequenced sample: PBMCs. These receptors were taken from a woman aged 40 to 50 in good health and CMV-seronegative.

The chain joins TRBV15 to TRBJ1-1; 8 nucleotides agree with TRBD1. The CDR3 runs 15 residues. In germline, CDR1 is LNHNV, CDR2 YYDKDF (reference sequence). V lost 0 bases, J lost 5 bases, and 5 bases stayed unmatched. In DNA, the CDR3 is TGTGCCACCAGCAGAGATCCTACAGGGGGAACTGAAGCTTTCTTT. Translated: CATSRDPTGGTEAFF.

V gene TRBV28 combines with J gene TRBJ1-4; a weak D match, TRBD1 (6 bases). The germline CDR1 and CDR2 sequences are MDHEN and SYDVKM. The CDR3 is made up of 13 amino acids. V was pared by 7 bases and J by 11 bases, with 17 bases between. CDR3 coding DNA: TGTGCCAGCATCCCCAGGACAGCAAACAAACTGTTTTTT. It translates to CASIPRTANKLFF.